This TCR beta chain was recorded in a study of control samples from healthy donors and cancer patients. The germline V gene encodes CDR1 SGDLS and CDR2 YYNGEE. CDR3 size: 13 residues. Trimming left V 0 bases short and J 7 bases short, with 7 bases between. The assay was immunoSEQ multiplex PCR, and TCRdb's table has in-frame clones only and misses some. The repertoire holds some 410,000 clones, with 80% to 95% as singletons. The sequenced sample was PBMCs. This receptor was obtained from a man in his forties with head and neck cancer. The V and J genes are TRBV9 and TRBJ1-4; no clear D. The CDR3 region has the DNA TGTGCCAGCAGCGTAGTTACGGGTGAAAAACTGTTTTTT. It translates to CASSVVTGEKLFF.